This T cell receptor (beta chain) was profiled in a study of OX40 agonist ivuxolimab in advanced cancers. Study at large: Participants averaged approximately 61 years of age (range about 23 to 90) and were around 83% male. Study outcomes and limitations: At doses 0.1 to 3.0 mg/kg, CD4+ and CD8+ clones expanded.

Anyone with autoimmune disease history or systemic immunosuppression was excluded. The CDR3 is 15 amino acids. V lost 2 bases, J lost 8 bases, and 16 bases lay in between. Germline CDR1 reads SEHNR; CDR2 reads FQNEAQ (reference sequence). In the case of this clone: Its antigen is as yet unknown.

Some clones are missing from TCRdb's copy, which holds only in-frame ones; the method was immunoSEQ multiplex PCR. Found here are over 70,000 clones, more than 80% of them singletons; the top ten hold 7.4%. The V gene is TRBV7-9, the J gene TRBJ1-3; maybe TRBD1 (6 bases). The sequences come from CD4+ or CD8+ T cells sorted from blood, collected in a trial of the OX40 agonist ivuxolimab. This clonotype originated in an adult with an advanced solid tumor such as melanoma, head and neck, liver or kidney cancer. The CDR3 spells CASSLSGQGIDTIYF. Written as DNA, the CDR3 is TGTGCCAGCAGCTTATCTGGGCAGGGGATTGACACCATATATTTT.